The rows below give T cell receptor beta chains drawn from one sample of a study of CD8 T cells in ankylosing spondylitis. MiXCR was run by TCRdb on the 5' RACE reads, yielding one entry per CDR3 protein. The sample records roughly 13,000 distinct CDR3 sequences, approximately 2.8% being singletons. Material: blood, either unsorted or a sorted T cell fraction (not recorded which). The receptor source for this set is a male donor with ankylosing spondylitis or in good health (not recorded which). Each CDR3 is given with its conserved first and last residue. Each record gives: clone size, J gene, V gene, D gene, CDR3 DNA, CDR3 protein. A D gene is named only where the DNA matches it firmly. Not every row has a clone size; where given, it reads once, few, many or a size class.

many | TRBJ2-7 | TRBV9 | . | TGTGCCAGCAGCGTAGATCCATGGGGGGAAGATTCCTACGAGCAGTACTTC | CASSVDPWGEDSYEQYF
many | TRBJ2-5 | TRBV9 | TRBD2 | TGTGCCAGCAGCGTAGGAGCGGGAGCGGGAGAGACCCAGTACTTC | CASSVGAGAGETQYF
many | TRBJ2-7 | TRBV9 | TRBD2 | TGTGCCAGCAGCCGCCTCGGGACTAGCGGGTACGAGCAGTACTTC | CASSRLGTSGYEQYF
many | TRBJ1-2 | TRBV21-1 | . | TGTGCCAGCAGCATGGGACGAGGGACAGGGGGCGACTATGGCTACACCTTC | CASSMGRGTGGDYGYTF
medium-sized | TRBJ1-6 | TRBV9 | . | TGTGCCAGCAGCGTAGGCTCGCAGAAAAATTCACCCCTCCACTTT | CASSVGSQKNSPLHF
many | TRBJ2-1 | TRBV9 | TRBD2 | TGTGCCAGCAGCGTAGTGGCTAGCGGGGGGACTGAGCAGTTCTTC | CASSVVASGGTEQFF
many | TRBJ2-4 | TRBV9 | . | TGTGCCAGCAGCGTAACTGAAAGTCTAGCCAAAAACATTCAGTACTTC | CASSVTESLAKNIQYF
medium-sized | TRBJ1-3 | TRBV9 | . | TGTGCCAGCAGCGGCCGGGGCGAAGAGGGAAACACCATATATTTT | CASSGRGEEGNTIYF
many | TRBJ1-1 | TRBV9 | . | TGTGCCAGCAGCGTAAATGGGGGAAGGAACACTGAAGCTTTCTTT | CASSVNGGRNTEAFF
many | TRBJ1-1 | TRBV9 | . | TGTGCCAGCAGCGTAGGCCCAGGGGAGAACACTGAAGCTTTCTTT | CASSVGPGENTEAFF
many | TRBJ2-2 | TRBV9 | . | TGTGCCAGCAGCGTGGACACCGGGGAGCTGTTTTTT | CASSVDTGELFF
many | TRBJ2-5 | TRBV9 | TRBD2 | TGTGCCAGCAGCGTAGGTAACGCGGGAGGGCAAGAGACCCAGTACTTC | CASSVGNAGGQETQYF
medium-sized | TRBJ2-5 | TRBV9 | . | TGTGCCAGCAGCGTTCTTCGGGTTTCCGAGACCCAGTACTTC | CASSVLRVSETQYF
medium-sized | TRBJ2-1 | TRBV9 | TRBD2 | TGTGCCAGCTCCGGCTTAGCGGGGTACAATGAGCAGTTCTTC | CASSGLAGYNEQFF
many | TRBJ2-1 | TRBV9 | TRBD2 | TGTGCCAGCAGCGTAGCAATTGTGGGGGGGACTCCACCAAAAGACAATGAGCAGTTCTTC | CASSVAIVGGTPPKDNEQFF
many | TRBJ2-2 | TRBV23-1 | . | TGCGCCAGCAGTCCGTCCCCTGGCGGGGAGCTGTTTTTT | CASSPSPGGELFF
many | TRBJ2-3 | TRBV9 | TRBD2 | TGTGCCAGCAGCGTAGCCGGACTAGCGAAGACAGATACGCAGTATTTT | CASSVAGLAKTDTQYF
many | TRBJ2-5 | TRBV9 | . | TGTGCCAGCAGCCCCCCGGGGGTGGGGGGAGAGACCCAGTACTTC | CASSPPGVGGETQYF
many | TRBJ2-7 | TRBV9 | TRBD1 | TGTGCCAGCAGCGAGCAGGGGGTCAACGAGCAGTACTTC | CASSEQGVNEQYF
many | TRBJ1-1 | TRBV9 | TRBD1 | TGTGCCAGCAGCGCGATGGGACAGCTGAACACTGAAGCTTTCTTT | CASSAMGQLNTEAFF
medium-sized | TRBJ2-1 | TRBV9 | . | TGTGCCAGCAGCGTAGAACCCCTTGGGTCCTACAATGAGCAGTTCTTC | CASSVEPLGSYNEQFF
many | TRBJ1-1 | TRBV9 | . | TGTGCCAGCAGCGTAGGGGTGGACACTGAAGCTTTCTTT | CASSVGVDTEAFF
many | TRBJ2-7 | TRBV9 | TRBD2 | TGTGCCAGCAGCCCACGACTAGCGGGAGCAATACCGTACTTC | CASSPRLAGAIPYF
many | TRBJ2-3 | TRBV9 | . | TGTGCCAGCAGCGCCGAGTCCCTCGTTAATACGCAGTATTTT | CASSAESLVNTQYF
. | TRBJ2-7 | TRBV9 | TRBD2 | TGTGCCAGCAGCCTCCGGGGGGAAAGGTCCTACGAGCAGTACTTC | CASSLRGERSYEQYF
many | TRBJ2-1 | TRBV9 | . | TGTGCCAGCAGCGTCCAGGGGGGGGGTTCCTACAATGAGCAGTTCTTC | CASSVQGGGSYNEQFF
medium-sized | TRBJ1-6 | TRBV9 | . | TGTGCCAGCAGCGCCGACCCCCGGAGGTATTCACCCCTCCACTTT | CASSADPRRYSPLHF
many | TRBJ2-3 | TRBV9 | TRBD2 | TGTGCCAGCAGCGCGGGACTAGCAGTCGATACGCAGTATTTT | CASSAGLAVDTQYF
many | TRBJ2-1 | TRBV9 | . | TGTGCCAGCAGCGTCAACGCTGTACCCGGGGGTGAGCAGTTCTTC | CASSVNAVPGGEQFF
many | TRBJ1-1 | TRBV9 | . | TGTGCCAGCAGCGCTCCAGGGGCCCAGAAAGCTTTCTTT | CASSAPGAQKAFF
. | TRBJ1-5 | TRBV9 | . | TGTGCCAGCAGCGTAGACGGGTATAGCAATCAGCCCCAGCATTTT | CASSVDGYSNQPQHF
many | TRBJ2-5 | TRBV9 | TRBD1 | TGTGCCAGCAGCGTGGCGACAGGGATAACGGGAGAGACCCAGTACTTC | CASSVATGITGETQYF
medium-sized | TRBJ2-1 | TRBV9 | . | TGTGCCAGCAGCGTAGACCCGGGACTTACCTACAATGAGCAGTTCTTC | CASSVDPGLTYNEQFF
many | TRBJ2-7 | TRBV9 | TRBD2 | TGTGCCAGCAGCGTAGCTCCCCTAGCGGGGGGCCCCGGGACCTACGAGCAGTACTTC | CASSVAPLAGGPGTYEQYF
many | TRBJ2-7 | TRBV9 | . | TGTGCCAGCAGCGCCTACTCGACGGGATACGAGCAGTACTTC | CASSAYSTGYEQYF
medium-sized | TRBJ2-2 | TRBV9 | . | TGTGCCAGCAGCGTAGCCTCGATTGGGGACGCCGGGGAGCTGTTTTTT | CASSVASIGDAGELFF
many | TRBJ2-1 | TRBV9 | TRBD2 | TGTGCCAGCAGCGCCCGGACTAGCGGGAGCCGGAATGAGCAGTTCTTC | CASSARTSGSRNEQFF
medium-sized | TRBJ2-7 | TRBV9 | TRBD2 | TGTGCCAGCAGCCCTTCCAGGACTAGCGGGAGTAAACTCGCCGAGCAGTACTTC | CASSPSRTSGSKLAEQYF
many | TRBJ2-3 | TRBV9 | TRBD2 | TGTGCCAGCAGCGTAGGTTCGGGGGGGCCAGATACGCAGTATTTT | CASSVGSGGPDTQYF
many | TRBJ1-3 | TRBV9 | . | TGTGCCAGCAGCGTAGCCCCACTCGGTTCCTCTGGAAACACCATATATTTT | CASSVAPLGSSGNTIYF
many | TRBJ1-2 | TRBV9 | . | TGTGCCAGCAGCCCAGGTGGCTACACCTTC | CASSPGGYTF
many | TRBJ2-5 | TRBV9 | TRBD2 | TGTGCCAGCAGCAGGACTAGCGGGGGGGCCCCGGAGACCCAGTACTTC | CASSRTSGGAPETQYF
many | TRBJ1-4 | TRBV9 | TRBD1 | TGTGCCAGCAGCGTAGGCCTGAGGGGGACAGATAATGAAAAACTGTTTTTT | CASSVGLRGTDNEKLFF
many | TRBJ2-3 | TRBV9 | TRBD2 | TGTGCCAGCAGTCTTAGCGGGGTTAATACAGATACGCAGTATTTT | CASSLSGVNTDTQYF
medium-sized | TRBJ2-2 | TRBV9 | . | TGTGCCAGCAGCGTAGGACCGGGGAACACCGGGGAGCTGTTTTTT | CASSVGPGNTGELFF
medium-sized | TRBJ2-5 | TRBV9 | TRBD1 | TGTGCCAGCAGCCCCCCTCCGGGGACAGAAGAGACCCAGTACTTC | CASSPPPGTEETQYF
many | TRBJ2-3 | TRBV9 | TRBD2 | TGTGCCAGCAGCGTAGAAGCGGGGGATACGCAGTATTTT | CASSVEAGDTQYF
many | TRBJ2-3 | TRBV9 | . | TGTGCCAGCAGCCGGCTTTACACAGATACGCAGTATTTT | CASSRLYTDTQYF
many | TRBJ2-2 | TRBV9 | TRBD2 | TGTGCCAGCAGTCTCTACGCGGGAGGGAACACCGGGGAGCTGTTTTTT | CASSLYAGGNTGELFF